This TCR beta chain derives from a study of breast tumors, draining lymph nodes, adjacent tissues. Study results and limitations: The lymph node origin of tumor T cells was framed as consistent with a hypothesis, not demonstrated. Tumors had less TCR diversity than lymph nodes, more than nontumor tissue. Compared with basal-like, luminal-like tumors shared significantly more repertoire with nontumor tissue.

TCRdb itself ran the multiplex PCR reads through MiXCR, one entry per CDR3 protein. The data hold approximately 22,000 distinct CDR3 sequences, with approximately 64% observed a single time. A word on this clonotype: Its antigen is not identified.

V lost 3 bases, J lost 4 bases, and 3 bases lay in between. CDR1 and CDR2 from the germline V gene are DFQATT and SNEGSKA (reference sequence). CDR3 length: 10 amino acids. The receptor was isolated from a female donor with breast cancer. Some clones in this sample may be carry-over from other donors' samples. The specimen was tumor-adjacent breast tissue. J is TRBJ2-5 and V is TRBV20-1; D unclear. The CDR3 loop reads CSARRETQYF. Here the CDR3 DNA reads TGCAGTGCTAGGAGAGAGACCCAGTACTTC.